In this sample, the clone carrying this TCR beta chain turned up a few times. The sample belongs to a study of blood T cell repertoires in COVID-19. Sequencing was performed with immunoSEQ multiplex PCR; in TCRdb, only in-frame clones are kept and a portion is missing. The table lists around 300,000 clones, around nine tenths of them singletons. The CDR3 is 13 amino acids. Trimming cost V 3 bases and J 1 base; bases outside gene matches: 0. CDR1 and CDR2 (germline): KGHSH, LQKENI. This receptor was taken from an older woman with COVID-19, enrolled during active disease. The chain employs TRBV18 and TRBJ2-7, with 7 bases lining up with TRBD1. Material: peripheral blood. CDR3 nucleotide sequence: TGTGCCAGCTCACCGGGACAGTCCTACGAGCAGTACTTC. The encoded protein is CASSPGQSYEQYF.